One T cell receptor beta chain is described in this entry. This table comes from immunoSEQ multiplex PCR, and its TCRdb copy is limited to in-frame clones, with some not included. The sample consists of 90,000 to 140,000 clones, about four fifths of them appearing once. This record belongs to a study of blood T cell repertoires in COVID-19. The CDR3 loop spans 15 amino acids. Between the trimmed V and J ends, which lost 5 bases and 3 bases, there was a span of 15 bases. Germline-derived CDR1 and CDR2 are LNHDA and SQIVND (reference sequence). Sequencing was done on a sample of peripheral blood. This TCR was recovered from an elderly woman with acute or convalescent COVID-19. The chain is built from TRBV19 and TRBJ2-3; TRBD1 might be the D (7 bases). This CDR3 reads CASSGGTVVTDTQYF. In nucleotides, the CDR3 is TGTGCCAGTAGTGGAGGGACAGTCGTGACAGATACGCAGTATTTT.